Below, 31 T cell receptor beta chains from the same sample are listed, as sequenced in a study of blood T cell repertoires in COVID-19 (dated by TCRdb to about 2020). Receptor libraries were prepared by the immunoSEQ multiplex PCR assay. In its TCRdb copy, this immuneACCESS table keeps in-frame sequences only and misses some clones. Where compared with another copy, unresolved V genes explain less than half of these, and the others have no known cause. The sample contains tens of thousands of clones, approximately 84% of them found a single time. About a tenth of the sample goes to the ten largest clones. Specimen: peripheral blood. The receptors were sampled from a man older than 75 with COVID-19, enrolled during active disease.

V and J are TRBV6-5 and TRBJ2-1, with TRBD2 matching 7 bases. The CDR3 has 14 residues. In germline, CDR1 is MNHEY, CDR2 SVGAGI. With V trimmed by 6 bases and J by 6 bases, 8 bases remained unmatched. The CDR3 DNA reads as TGTGCCAGCAGCCTTCTGACTAGCCTCAATGAGCAGTTCTTC. This gives the protein CASSLLTSLNEQFF.

This chain joins TRBV7-8 and TRBJ2-5; the match to TRBD2 covers 14 bases. The germline gives CDR1 SGHVS, CDR2 FQNEAQ. The CDR3 sequence is 17 residues long. Trimming took 6 bases from V and 4 from J; bases not matched to a gene: 10. The CDR3 region is CASSRGLAGGPGETQYF. CDR3 sequence (DNA): TGTGCCAGCAGTCGAGGACTAGCGGGAGGACCGGGAGAGACCCAGTACTTC.

This rearrangement joins TRBV15 to TRBJ1-6; D is undetermined. Germline lookup yields CDR1 LNHNV and CDR2 YYDKDF (reference sequence). The CDR3 has 17 amino acids. V gave up 0 bases and J gave up 7 bases, with 16 bases separating them. The CDR3 spells CATSRDRSPERNSPLHF. Written as DNA, the CDR3 is TGTGCCACCAGCAGAGATCGATCTCCTGAGAGGAATTCACCCCTCCACTTT.

This chain links TRBV4-3 with TRBJ2-5; 7 bases agree with TRBD2. Germline CDR1 reads LGHNA; CDR2 reads YSLEER. V was clipped by 4 bases and J by 4 bases; unmatched bases: 18. The CDR3 is made up of 18 amino acids. CDR3 loop: CASSRGARGLNGGETQYF. CDR3 coding DNA: TGCGCCAGCAGCCGAGGAGCCCGGGGACTAAACGGGGGAGAGACCCAGTACTTC.

This clone appeared once. V and J are TRBV2 and TRBJ2-6, with 7 bases aligning to TRBD1. The V and J ends lost 6 bases and 2 bases, in that order; junction bases with no gene match: 4. CDR1 is SNHLY and CDR2 is FYNNEI in the germline V gene. The CDR3 has 15 residues. For the CDR3, the DNA is TGTGCCAGCAGACTCGACAGGGCTGGGGCCAACGTCCTGACTTTC. It is translated as CASRLDRAGANVLTF. Complete variable domain (other parts from reference TRBV2 and TRBJ2-6): EPEVTQTPSHQVTQMGQEVILRCVPISNHLYFYWYRQILGQKVEFLVSFYNNEISEKSEIFDDQFSVERPDGSNFTLKIRSTKLEDSAMYFCASRLDRAGANVLTFGAGSRLTVL.

The chain has TRBV5-1 and TRBJ2-5; 7 bases map to TRBD2. V shed 1 base, J shed 0 bases, and the junction held 9 bases outside the gene matches. The CDR3 covers 17 residues. The germline V gene encodes CDR1 SGHRS and CDR2 YFSETQ. The DNA of the CDR3 is TGCGCCAGCAGCTTGAGGGCTAGCGGAATTAACCAAGAGACCCAGTACTTC. Translating it yields CASSLRASGINQETQYF.

The chain has TRBV6-2 or TRBV6-3 and TRBJ1-5; D gene ambiguous. With 4 bases removed from V and 13 bases from J, the gap between germline ends came to 14 bases. The germline CDR1 and CDR2 sequences are MNHEY and SVGEGT. This CDR3 is built from 12 residues. The CDR3 DNA is TGTGCCAGCAGTTCGACCTCGGACTCGCAGCATTTT. It yields the protein CASSSTSDSQHF.

The chain links TRBV5-1 to TRBJ2-1; TRBD2 matches at 11 bases. Germline V gives CDR1 SGHRS, CDR2 YFSETQ. With 0 bases clipped from V and 6 bases from J, the junction kept 5 bases outside the gene matches. CDR3 length: 16 amino acids. The CDR3 region has the DNA TGCGCCAGCAGCTTGGGTTCTAGCGGGGGGATCAATGAGCAGTTCTTC. Protein product: CASSLGSSGGINEQFF.

This clone has a handful of counts. The chain uses TRBV30 and TRBJ1-3; D remains ambiguous. CDR3 length: 12 residues. The ends were cut back, 5 bases at V and 0 bases at J, with 5 bases in the middle. CDR1 and CDR2 (germline): GTSNPN, SVGIG (reference sequence). This CDR3 is CAWEGSGNTIYF. For the CDR3, the DNA is TGTGCCTGGGAGGGCTCTGGAAACACCATATATTTT.

The chain uses TRBV5-6 and TRBJ2-7; D may be TRBD1 (6 bases). V was shortened by 5 bases and J by 6 bases, with 21 bases between the two germline ends. Germline-derived CDR1 and CDR2 are SGHDT and YYEEEE. The CDR3 consists of 15 residues. This CDR3 reads CASRPSHRAVSEQYF. The CDR3 bases are TGTGCCAGCAGACCCTCGCACAGGGCCGTTAGCGAGCAGTACTTC.

The chain employs TRBV7-9 and TRBJ1-1; tentatively, D is TRBD1 (6 bases). Trimming pared 1 base from V and 2 bases from J, leaving 11 bases between. The CDR3 length is 15 residues. From germline, CDR1 is SEHNR and CDR2 FQNEAQ (reference sequence). The chain's CDR3 is CASSLDRATNTEAFF. The CDR3 bases are TGTGCCAGCAGCTTAGACAGGGCAACCAACACTGAAGCTTTCTTT. Full variable domain (missing parts from reference TRBV7-9 and TRBJ1-1): DTGVSQNPRHKITKRGQNVTFRCDPISEHNRLYWYRQTLGQGPEFLTYFQNEAQLEKSRLLSDRFSAERPKGSFSTLEIQRTEQGDSAMYLCASSLDRATNTEAFFGQGTRLTVV.

This chain connects TRBV28 to TRBJ1-1, with 9 bases aligning to TRBD1. Per the germline V gene, CDR1 is MDHEN and CDR2 is SYDVKM. CDR3 length: 13 residues. Losses at the gene ends were 6 bases for V and 7 bases for J; bases not matched to a gene: 6. Written as DNA, the CDR3 is TGTGCCAGCAGAAGGACAGGGGCAAGTGAAGCTTTCTTT. This gives the protein CASRRTGASEAFF.

This chain uses TRBV5-1 with TRBJ1-1; TRBD1 is a possible D gene (6 bases). Germline CDR1 SGHRS, CDR2 YFSETQ. Trimming shortened V by 0 bases and J by 4 bases, and 10 bases separated the two germline ends. The CDR3 totals 14 residues. The CDR3 loop reads CASSLAATGTEAFF. Written as DNA, the CDR3 is TGCGCCAGCAGCTTGGCCGCGACAGGCACTGAAGCTTTCTTT.

The sample holds one count of this clone. The chain has TRBV14 and TRBJ2-1; TRBD1 matches 9 bases. CDR1 and CDR2 from the germline V gene are SGHDN and FVKESK. The V segment lost 3 bases and the J segment 5 bases; nucleotides outside the gene matches: 8. The CDR3 runs to 16 residues. CDR3 protein: CASSQLPGQGNNEQFF. DNA of the CDR3: TGTGCCAGCAGCCAGCTTCCGGGACAGGGTAACAATGAGCAGTTCTTC. The full variable domain, completed using reference TRBV14 and TRBJ2-1, is EAGVTQFPSHSVIEKGQTVTLRCDPISGHDNLYWYRRVMGKEIKFLLHFVKESKQDESGMPNNRFLAERTGGTYSTLKVQPAELEDSGVYFCASSQLPGQGNNEQFFGPGTRLTVL.

This clone has more than one count but fewer than ten. The chain links TRBV18 to TRBJ2-7; 10 nucleotides line up with TRBD2. V was pared by 3 bases and J by 0 bases, with 8 bases of the junction left unmatched. The CDR3 is made up of 17 amino acids. From germline, CDR1 is KGHSH and CDR2 LQKENI. The CDR3 nucleotides read TGTGCCAGCTCACCCGGGCTAGCGGGGGCTAGCTCCTACGAGCAGTACTTC. This translates into CASSPGLAGASSYEQYF.

This chain connects TRBV7-2 to TRBJ1-6; 11 bases map to TRBD1. After removal of 6 bases from V and 8 bases from J, the junction contained 6 bases not matched to a gene. The CDR3 contains 15 residues. The germline V gene has CDR1 SGHTA and CDR2 FQGNSA. CDR3 DNA sequence: TGTGCCAGCAGTTCACGGACAGGGGGCTATTCACCCCTCCACTTT. Its translation is CASSSRTGGYSPLHF.

The table lists this clone with a few counts. V and J are TRBV3-1 (or the pseudogene TRBV3-2) and TRBJ1-2, with D possibly matching TRBD1 (6 bases). The CDR3 is 15 amino acids. Germline V gene lookup returns CDR1 LGHDT and CDR2 YNNKEL (reference sequence). Between the trimmed V and J ends, which lost 0 bases and 7 bases, there was a span of 15 bases. In DNA, the CDR3 is TGTGCCAGCAGCCAAGATACGGTCGCAGGGGCTGGCTACACCTTC. Its protein is CASSQDTVAGAGYTF.

The chain links TRBV7-9 to TRBJ2-7; tentatively, D is TRBD1 (5 bases). Trimming took off 5 bases at V and 3 bases at J, with 11 bases between the two ends. The CDR3 is 13 residues long. The germline V gene encodes CDR1 SEHNR and CDR2 FQNEAQ (reference sequence). CDR3 loop: CASSQWGVYEQYF. CDR3 DNA: TGTGCCAGCAGCCAATGGGGCGTCTACGAGCAGTACTTC. The variable domain in full, completed from reference TRBV7-9 and TRBJ2-7, reads DTGVSQNPRHKITKRGQNVTFRCDPISEHNRLYWYRQTLGQGPEFLTYFQNEAQLEKSRLLSDRFSAERPKGSFSTLEIQRTEQGDSAMYLCASSQWGVYEQYFGPGTRLTVT.

This clone was seen a handful of times. The rearrangement links TRBV5-8 to TRBJ1-1, with D uncertain. This CDR3 is 13 amino acids long. The V end lost 1 base, the J end lost 2 bases, and 6 bases lay between the germline ends. Germline V CDR1 and CDR2: SGHTS, YDEGEE. CDR3 loop: CASSLLRNTEAFF. The CDR3 coding sequence is TGTGCCAGCAGCTTGCTTAGAAACACTGAAGCTTTCTTT.

The V call is TRBV7-2, the J call TRBJ1-5; TRBD1 matches at 8 bases. This CDR3 contains 17 residues. Trimming at V came to 5 bases and at J to 0 bases, leaving 9 bases not matched to a gene. Germline CDR1 and CDR2: SGHTA and FQGNSA. The CDR3 coding sequence is TGTGCCAGCAGCCGCGGACAGGGACCATATAGCAATCAGCCCCAGCATTTT. As protein: CASSRGQGPYSNQPQHF.

CDR3 region: CASSPTSGRLNEQFF. CDR3 nucleotide sequence: TGTGCCAGCTCACCGACTAGCGGGAGATTAAATGAGCAGTTCTTC. The chain recombines TRBV18 with TRBJ2-1, with 12 bases that match TRBD2. The CDR3 consists of 15 residues. Losses at the gene ends were 3 bases for V and 7 bases for J; bases not matched to a gene: 4. From germline, CDR1 is KGHSH and CDR2 LQKENI.

The chain couples TRBV19 to TRBJ2-5; TRBD1 aligns across 9 bases. CDR1 is LNHDA and CDR2 is SQIVND in the germline V gene (reference sequence). The V and J ends lost 5 bases and 4 bases, in that order; junction bases with no gene match: 11. This CDR3 is built from 16 residues. CDR3 protein: CASSSPGQGAVETQYF. The CDR3 DNA sequence: TGTGCCAGTAGTTCCCCGGGACAGGGCGCCGTAGAGACCCAGTACTTC.

The chain combines TRBV4-3 with TRBJ2-1; perhaps TRBD2 as D (7 bases). V was clipped by 5 bases and J by 8 bases, with 16 bases between them. The germline CDR1 and CDR2 sequences are LGHNA and YSLEER. This CDR3 has 14 residues. CDR3 nucleotide sequence: TGCGCCAGCAGCGCGGCAGGAGGGGGGGATGAGCAGTTCTTC. It yields the protein CASSAAGGGDEQFF.

The CDR3 protein is CASSLGQGSGYEQYF. The CDR3 DNA follows: TGTGCCAGCAGCTTAGGACAGGGATCGGGGTACGAGCAGTACTTC. The V call is TRBV11-2, the J call TRBJ2-7; the match to TRBD1 covers 7 bases. In germline, CDR1 is SGHAT, CDR2 FQNNGV. V lost 1 base and J lost 4; bases outside the gene matches: 7. The CDR3 has 15 amino acids.

This clone came up once. This chain connects TRBV3-1 (or the pseudogene TRBV3-2) to TRBJ1-6; possibly TRBD1 for D (6 bases). Germline CDR1 LGHDT, CDR2 YNNKEL (reference sequence). Trimming shortened V by 3 bases and J by 8 bases, and 11 bases separated the two germline ends. The CDR3 contains 14 residues. The DNA for the CDR3 is TGTGCCAGCAGCCAGGGGGCGAAGGATTCACCCCTCCACTTT. Translated: CASSQGAKDSPLHF.

In its sample, this clone is medium-sized. V usage is TRBV7-9 and J usage is TRBJ1-5; D is unresolved. The CDR3 runs 13 residues. V was clipped by 2 bases and J by 7 bases, with 9 bases between them. The germline V gene encodes CDR1 SEHNR and CDR2 FQNEAQ (reference sequence). CDR3 in DNA: TGTGCCAGCAGCTTACAGGAGGGACAGCCCCAGCATTTT. Translated, it gives CASSLQEGQPQHF.

This chain joins TRBV19 and TRBJ1-1, with 7 nucleotides matching TRBD1. V dropped 3 bases and J dropped 5; count of bases not matched to a gene: 6. There are 14 residues in the CDR3. Germline CDR1 and CDR2: LNHDA and SQIVND (reference sequence). CDR3 DNA sequence: TGTGCCAGTAGTATCCCATACAGGGGAACTGAAGCTTTCTTT. Translated: CASSIPYRGTEAFF.

This clone has just a few counts. This chain links TRBV4-3 with TRBJ1-1; the match to TRBD1 covers 10 bases. This CDR3 comprises 15 residues. V shed 2 bases and J 7 bases; nucleotides not matched to a gene: 7. Germline-derived CDR1 and CDR2 are LGHNA and YSLEER. The CDR3, as DNA: TGCGCCAGCAGCCAATTCGACAGGGGGCAAGGTGAAGCTTTCTTT. Residues: CASSQFDRGQGEAFF.

The chain joins TRBV6-5 to TRBJ1-3; 7 bases are shared with TRBD1. The CDR3 has 13 residues. Trimming took 4 bases from V and 7 from J; bases not matched to a gene: 4. Germline V gives CDR1 MNHEY, CDR2 SVGAGI. CDR3: CASSSPGGNTIYF. The CDR3 DNA reads TGTGCCAGCAGTTCCCCAGGGGGGAACACCATATATTTT.

This chain joins TRBV6-4 and TRBJ2-3; 7 bases match TRBD2. Germline trimming cut 5 bases from V and 5 bases from J; bases unmatched to any gene: 7. The CDR3 is 14 amino acids. Germline V gives CDR1 MRHNA, CDR2 SNTAGT. CDR3 region: CASSPTSAVDTQYF. CDR3 sequence (DNA): TGTGCCAGCAGTCCCACTAGCGCCGTAGATACGCAGTATTTT.

CDR3 sequence (DNA): TGTGCCAGCGGCGGGGGCTACAATCAGCCCCAGCATTTT. Translated: CASGGGYNQPQHF. The chain uses TRBV6-5 and TRBJ1-5, with a weak D call TRBD1 (6 bases). CDR3 size: 13 residues. Per germline, CDR1 MNHEY and CDR2 SVGAGI. Trimming shortened V by 8 bases and J by 3 bases, and 11 bases separated the two germline ends.